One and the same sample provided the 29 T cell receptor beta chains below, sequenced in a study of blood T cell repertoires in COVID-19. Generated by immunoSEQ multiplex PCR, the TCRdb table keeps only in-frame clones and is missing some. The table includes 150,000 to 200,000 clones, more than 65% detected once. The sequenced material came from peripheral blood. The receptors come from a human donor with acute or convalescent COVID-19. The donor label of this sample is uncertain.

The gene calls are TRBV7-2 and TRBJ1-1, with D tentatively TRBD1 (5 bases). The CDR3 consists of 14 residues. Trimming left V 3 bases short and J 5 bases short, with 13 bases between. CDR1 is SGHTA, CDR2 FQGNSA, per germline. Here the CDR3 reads CASSLDGAGTEAFF. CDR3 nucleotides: TGTGCCAGCAGCTTGGACGGGGCGGGGACTGAAGCTTTCTTT.

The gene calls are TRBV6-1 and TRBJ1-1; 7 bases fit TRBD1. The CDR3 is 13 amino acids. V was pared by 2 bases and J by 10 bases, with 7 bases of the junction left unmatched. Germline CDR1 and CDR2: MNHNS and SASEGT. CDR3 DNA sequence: TGTGCCAGCAGTGAAATGACAGGGAGAAGAGCTTTCTTT. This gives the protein CASSEMTGRRAFF.

This CDR3 reads CASSHAGLAGVYEQFF. CDR3 nucleotides: TGTGCCAGTAGCCATGCGGGACTAGCGGGAGTGTATGAGCAGTTCTTC. The genes are TRBV19 and TRBJ2-1, with 14 bases aligning to TRBD2. Germline V gene data show CDR1 as LNHDA and CDR2 as SQIVND (reference sequence). This CDR3 is 16 amino acids long. Unmatched junction bases numbered 9, after V lost 6 bases and J lost 8 bases.

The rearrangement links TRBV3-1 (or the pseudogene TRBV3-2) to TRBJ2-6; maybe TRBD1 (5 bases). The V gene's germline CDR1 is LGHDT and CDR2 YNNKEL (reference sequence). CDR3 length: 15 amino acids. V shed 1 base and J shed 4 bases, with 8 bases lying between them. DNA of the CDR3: TGTGCCAGCAGCCAAGCTGGGGCCGGGGCCAACGTCCTGACTTTC. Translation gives CASSQAGAGANVLTF.

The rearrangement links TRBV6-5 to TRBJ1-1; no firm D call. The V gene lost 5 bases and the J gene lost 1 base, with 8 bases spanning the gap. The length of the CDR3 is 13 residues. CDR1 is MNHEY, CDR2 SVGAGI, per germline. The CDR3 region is CASSPPTNTEAFF. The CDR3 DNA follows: TGTGCCAGCAGTCCCCCTACGAACACTGAAGCTTTCTTT.

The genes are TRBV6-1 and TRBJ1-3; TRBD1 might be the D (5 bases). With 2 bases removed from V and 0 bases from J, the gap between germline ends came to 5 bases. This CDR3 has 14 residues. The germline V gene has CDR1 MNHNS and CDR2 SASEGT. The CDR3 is CASSERGSGNTIYF. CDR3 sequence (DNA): TGTGCCAGCAGTGAAAGGGGCTCTGGAAACACCATATATTTT.

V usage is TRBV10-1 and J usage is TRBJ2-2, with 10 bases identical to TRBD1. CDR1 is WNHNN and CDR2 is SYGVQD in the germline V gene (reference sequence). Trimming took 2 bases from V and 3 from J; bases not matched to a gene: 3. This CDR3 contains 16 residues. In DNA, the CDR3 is TGCGCCAGCAGTGAGGGGGACAGGGGTTACACCGGGGAGCTGTTTTTT. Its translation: CASSEGDRGYTGELFF.

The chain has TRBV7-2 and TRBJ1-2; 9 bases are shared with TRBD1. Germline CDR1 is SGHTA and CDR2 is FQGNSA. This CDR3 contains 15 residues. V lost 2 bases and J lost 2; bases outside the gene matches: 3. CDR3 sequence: CASSLPGTGNYGYTF. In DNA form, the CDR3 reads TGTGCCAGCAGCTTACCCGGGACAGGGAACTATGGCTACACCTTC.

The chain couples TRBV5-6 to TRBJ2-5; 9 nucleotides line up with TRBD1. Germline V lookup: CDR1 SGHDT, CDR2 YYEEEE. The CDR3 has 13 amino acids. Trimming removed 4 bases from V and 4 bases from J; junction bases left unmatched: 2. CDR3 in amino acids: CASSRQGVETQYF. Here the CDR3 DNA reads TGTGCCAGCAGCAGACAGGGGGTAGAGACCCAGTACTTC.

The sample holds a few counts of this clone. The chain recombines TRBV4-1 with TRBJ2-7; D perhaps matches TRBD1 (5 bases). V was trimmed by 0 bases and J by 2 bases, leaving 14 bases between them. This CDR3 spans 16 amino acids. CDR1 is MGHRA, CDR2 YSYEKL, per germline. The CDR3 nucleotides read TGCGCCAGCAGCCAAGATACGCTGGGGCTAACCTACGAGCAGTACTTC. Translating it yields CASSQDTLGLTYEQYF.

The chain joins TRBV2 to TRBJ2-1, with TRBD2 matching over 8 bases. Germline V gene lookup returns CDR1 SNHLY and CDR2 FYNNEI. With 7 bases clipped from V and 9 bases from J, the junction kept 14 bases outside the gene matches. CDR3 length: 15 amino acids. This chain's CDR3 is CASTPRGGVATEQFF. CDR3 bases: TGTGCCAGCACGCCTCGGGGGGGAGTGGCTACTGAGCAGTTCTTC.

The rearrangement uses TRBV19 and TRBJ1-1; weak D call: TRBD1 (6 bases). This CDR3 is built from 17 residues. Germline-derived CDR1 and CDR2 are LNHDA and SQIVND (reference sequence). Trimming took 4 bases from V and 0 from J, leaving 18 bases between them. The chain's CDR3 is CASSRFHGQPLNTEAFF. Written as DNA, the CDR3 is TGTGCCAGTAGTAGGTTTCACGGACAGCCCTTGAACACTGAAGCTTTCTTT.

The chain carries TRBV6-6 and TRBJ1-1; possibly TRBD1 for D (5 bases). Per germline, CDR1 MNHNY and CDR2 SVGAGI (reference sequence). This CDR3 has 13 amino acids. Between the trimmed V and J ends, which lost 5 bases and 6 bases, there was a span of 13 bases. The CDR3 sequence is CASSPLGDSEAFF. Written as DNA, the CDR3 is TGTGCCAGCAGTCCTTTGGGGGACTCTGAAGCTTTCTTT.

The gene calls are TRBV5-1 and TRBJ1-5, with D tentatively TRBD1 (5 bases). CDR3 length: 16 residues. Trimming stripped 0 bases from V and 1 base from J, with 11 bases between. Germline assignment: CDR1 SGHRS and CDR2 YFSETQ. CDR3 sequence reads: CASSLEVRASNQPQHF. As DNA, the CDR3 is TGCGCCAGCAGCTTGGAGGTCAGGGCGAGCAATCAGCCCCAGCATTTT.

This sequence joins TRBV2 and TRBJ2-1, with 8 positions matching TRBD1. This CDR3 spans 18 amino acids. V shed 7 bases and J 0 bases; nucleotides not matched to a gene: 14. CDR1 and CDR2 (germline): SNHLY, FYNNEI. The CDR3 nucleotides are TGTGCCAGCATTCAACAGGGGGTTAGGGCGGGCTCCTACAATGAGCAGTTCTTC. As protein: CASIQQGVRAGSYNEQFF.

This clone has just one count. CDR3 protein: CASSFRQGYGGYTF. CDR3 DNA sequence: TGTGCCAGCAGTTTTAGGCAGGGGTATGGTGGCTACACCTTC. This chain links TRBV27 with TRBJ1-2, with TRBD1 as a possible D gene (6 bases). The CDR3 consists of 14 residues. Germline values: CDR1 MNHEY, CDR2 SMNVEV (reference sequence). V lost 3 bases and J lost 7, with 15 bases in between.

The chain's CDR3 is CASSRPREKKLFF. The CDR3 DNA reads as TGTGCCAGCAGCCGCCCGAGGGAGAAAAAACTGTTTTTT. The chain combines TRBV12-3 or TRBV12-4 with TRBJ1-4; D is unclear. The CDR3 runs to 13 residues. V lost 6 bases, J lost 9 bases, and 14 bases lay in between.

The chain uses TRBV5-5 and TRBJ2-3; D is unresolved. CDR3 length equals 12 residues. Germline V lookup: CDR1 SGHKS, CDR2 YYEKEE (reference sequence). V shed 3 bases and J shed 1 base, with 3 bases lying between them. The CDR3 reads CASSSGTDTQYF. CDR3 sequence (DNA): TGTGCCAGCAGCTCGGGCACAGATACGCAGTATTTT.

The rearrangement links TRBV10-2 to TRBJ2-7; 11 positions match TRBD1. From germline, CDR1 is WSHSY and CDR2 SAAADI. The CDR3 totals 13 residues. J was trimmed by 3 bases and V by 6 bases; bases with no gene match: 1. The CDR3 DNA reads TGCGCCAGCAGGGACAGGGGGCACTACGAGCAGTACTTC. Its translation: CASRDRGHYEQYF.

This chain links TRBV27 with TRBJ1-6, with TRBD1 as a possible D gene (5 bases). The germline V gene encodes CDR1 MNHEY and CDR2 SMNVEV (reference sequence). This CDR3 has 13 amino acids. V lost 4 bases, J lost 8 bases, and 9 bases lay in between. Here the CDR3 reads CASSSLRDSPLHF. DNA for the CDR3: TGTGCCAGCAGTTCCCTCAGGGATTCACCCCTCCACTTT.

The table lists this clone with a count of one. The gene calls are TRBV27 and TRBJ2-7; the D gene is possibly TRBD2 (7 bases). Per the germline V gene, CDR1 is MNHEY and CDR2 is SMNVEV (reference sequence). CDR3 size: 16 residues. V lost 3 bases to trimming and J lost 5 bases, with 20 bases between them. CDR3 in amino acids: CASSLNTGGYSNEQYF. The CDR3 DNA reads TGTGCCAGCAGTTTGAACACGGGGGGCTATTCCAACGAGCAGTACTTC.

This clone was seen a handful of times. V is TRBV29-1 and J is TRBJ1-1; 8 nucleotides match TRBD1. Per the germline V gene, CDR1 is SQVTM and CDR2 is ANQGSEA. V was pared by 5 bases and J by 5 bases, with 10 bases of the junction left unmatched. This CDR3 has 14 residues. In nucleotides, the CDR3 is TGCAGCGTTTCCCTACAGGGGGGTTGGACTGAAGCTTTCTTT. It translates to CSVSLQGGWTEAFF.

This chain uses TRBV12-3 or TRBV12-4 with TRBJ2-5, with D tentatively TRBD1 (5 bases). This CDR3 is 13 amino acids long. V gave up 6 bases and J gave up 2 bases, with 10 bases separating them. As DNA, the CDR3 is TGTGCCAGCAGCAAAGACAGTCAAGAGACCCAGTACTTC. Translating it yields CASSKDSQETQYF.

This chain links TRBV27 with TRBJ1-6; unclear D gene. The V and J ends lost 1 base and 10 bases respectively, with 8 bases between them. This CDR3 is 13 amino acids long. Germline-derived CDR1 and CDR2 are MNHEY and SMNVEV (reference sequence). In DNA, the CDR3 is TGTGCCAGCAGTTTATTACCCGGGTCACCCCTCCACTTT. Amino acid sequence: CASSLLPGSPLHF.

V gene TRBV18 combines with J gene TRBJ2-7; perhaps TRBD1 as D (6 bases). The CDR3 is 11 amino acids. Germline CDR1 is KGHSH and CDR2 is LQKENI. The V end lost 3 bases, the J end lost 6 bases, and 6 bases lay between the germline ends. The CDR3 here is CASSPGAEQYF. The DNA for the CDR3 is TGTGCCAGCTCACCGGGGGCCGAGCAGTACTTC.

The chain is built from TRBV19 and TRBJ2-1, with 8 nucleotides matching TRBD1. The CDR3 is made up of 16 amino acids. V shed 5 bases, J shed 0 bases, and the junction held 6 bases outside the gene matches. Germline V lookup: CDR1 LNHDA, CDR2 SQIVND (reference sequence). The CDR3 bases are TGTGCCAGTAGTGTCACCGGGACAGGCTCCTACAATGAGCAGTTCTTC. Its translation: CASSVTGTGSYNEQFF.

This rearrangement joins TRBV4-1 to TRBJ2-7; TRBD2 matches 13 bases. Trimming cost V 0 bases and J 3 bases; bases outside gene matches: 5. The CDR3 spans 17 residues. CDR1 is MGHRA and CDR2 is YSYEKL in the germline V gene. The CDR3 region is CASSQEEGLAGYYEQYF. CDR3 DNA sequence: TGCGCCAGCAGCCAAGAAGAGGGACTAGCGGGATACTACGAGCAGTACTTC.

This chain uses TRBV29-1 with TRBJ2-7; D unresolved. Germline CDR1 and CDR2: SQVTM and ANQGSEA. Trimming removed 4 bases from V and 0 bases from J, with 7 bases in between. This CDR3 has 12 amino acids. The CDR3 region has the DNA TGCAGCGTTGCTGGCAGCTCCTACGAGCAGTACTTC. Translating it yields CSVAGSSYEQYF.

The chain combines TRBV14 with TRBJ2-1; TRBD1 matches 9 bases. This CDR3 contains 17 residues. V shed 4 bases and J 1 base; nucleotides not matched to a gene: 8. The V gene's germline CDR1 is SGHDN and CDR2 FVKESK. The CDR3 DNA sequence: TGTGCCAGCAGCCCCGGTACAGGGGGCGTTTCCTACAATGAGCAGTTCTTC. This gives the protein CASSPGTGGVSYNEQFF.